The TCR beta chain described here comes from a study of cytomegalovirus exposure and HLA in healthy donors. Study-wide background: Within the Caucasian-associated ancestry cluster were around 81% of the roughly 360 genotyped donors. Study-level points and caveats: TRBV6-2, TRBV6-3 and some other V segments were unresolvable in 87-base-pair reads.

The CDR3 length is 16 residues. The V gene lost 3 bases and the J gene lost 6 bases, with 17 bases spanning the gap. With regard to this clone: Its antigen is undetermined.

A multiplex PCR was run with 60 Vbeta primers and 13 Jbeta primers. Generated by immunoSEQ multiplex PCR, the TCRdb table keeps only in-frame clones and is missing some. The sample table sets out approximately 45,000 clones. The receptor was isolated from a woman between 40 and 50 years old in good health and CMV-seronegative. This rearrangement joins TRBV23-1 to TRBJ2-2; D is perhaps TRBD2 (5 bases). TRBV23-1 is an open reading frame whose function is uncertain. Sequenced input: PBMCs. CDR3 residues: CASSQEPGIWAGELFF. The CDR3 bases are TGCGCCAGCAGTCAGGAGCCCGGGATATGGGCCGGGGAGCTGTTTTTT.